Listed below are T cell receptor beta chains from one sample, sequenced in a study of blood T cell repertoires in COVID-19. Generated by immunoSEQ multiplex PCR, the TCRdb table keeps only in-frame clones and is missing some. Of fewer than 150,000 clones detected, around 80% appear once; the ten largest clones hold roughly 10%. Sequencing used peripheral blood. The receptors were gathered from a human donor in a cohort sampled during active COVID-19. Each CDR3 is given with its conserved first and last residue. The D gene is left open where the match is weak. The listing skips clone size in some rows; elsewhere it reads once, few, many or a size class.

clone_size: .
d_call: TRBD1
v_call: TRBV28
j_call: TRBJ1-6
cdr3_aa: CASSAPGQGYNSPLHF
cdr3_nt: TGTGCCAGCAGTGCGCCGGGACAGGGATATAATTCACCCCTCCACTTT

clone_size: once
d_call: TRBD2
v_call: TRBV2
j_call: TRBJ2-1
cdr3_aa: CASSRLAGGYNEQFF
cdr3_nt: TGTGCCAGCAGTCGCCTAGCGGGGGGATACAATGAGCAGTTCTTC

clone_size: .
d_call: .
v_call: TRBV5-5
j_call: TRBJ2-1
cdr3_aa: CASREKQTMDNEQFF
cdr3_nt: TGTGCCAGCAGGGAGAAACAAACGATGGACAATGAGCAGTTCTTC

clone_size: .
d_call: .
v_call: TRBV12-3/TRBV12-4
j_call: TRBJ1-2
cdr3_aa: CASSWGDYYGYTF
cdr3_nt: TGTGCCAGCAGTTGGGGCGACTACTATGGCTACACCTTC

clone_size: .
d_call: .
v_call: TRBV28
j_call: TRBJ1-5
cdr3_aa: CASSLIGVEPSQHF
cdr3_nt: TGTGCCAGCAGTTTAATAGGGGTTGAACCCTCCCAGCATTTT

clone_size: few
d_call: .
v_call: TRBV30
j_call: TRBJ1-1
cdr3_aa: CAWSVPGGRNTEAFF
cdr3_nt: TGTGCCTGGAGTGTACCCGGGGGACGGAACACTGAAGCTTTCTTT

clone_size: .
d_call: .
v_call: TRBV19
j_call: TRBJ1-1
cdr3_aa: CASSQIMNTEAFF
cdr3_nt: TGTGCCAGTAGTCAGATTATGAACACTGAAGCTTTCTTT

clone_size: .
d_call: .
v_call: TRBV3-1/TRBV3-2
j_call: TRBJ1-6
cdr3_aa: CASTPGYNSPLHF
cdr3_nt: TGTGCCAGCACCCCAGGGTATAATTCACCCCTCCACTTT

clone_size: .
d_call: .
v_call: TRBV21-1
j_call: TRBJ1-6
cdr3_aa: CASSKERGLFTLHF
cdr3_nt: TGTGCCAGCAGCAAGGAGAGGGGGTTATTCACCCTCCACTTT

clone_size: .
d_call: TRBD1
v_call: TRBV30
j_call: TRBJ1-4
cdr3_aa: CAWSVQGAPLYEKLFF
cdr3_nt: TGTGCCTGGAGTGTGCAGGGGGCCCCGCTCTACGAAAAACTGTTTTTT

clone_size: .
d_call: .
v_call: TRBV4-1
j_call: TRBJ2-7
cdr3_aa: CASSQDVTRGYEQYF
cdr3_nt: TGCGCCAGCAGCCAAGATGTTACCAGGGGCTACGAGCAGTACTTC

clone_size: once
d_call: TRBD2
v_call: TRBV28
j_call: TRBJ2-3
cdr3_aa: CTAGGLAGDTQYF
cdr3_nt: TGTACTGCTGGGGGACTAGCGGGAGATACGCAGTATTTT

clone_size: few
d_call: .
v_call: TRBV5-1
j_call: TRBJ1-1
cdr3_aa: CASSPMTTKDTEAFF
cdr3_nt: TGCGCCAGCAGCCCCATGACAACGAAGGACACTGAAGCTTTCTTT

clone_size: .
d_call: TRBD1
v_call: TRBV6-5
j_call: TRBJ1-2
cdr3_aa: CASTLRRDRGDGYTF
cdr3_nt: TGTGCCAGCACTCTCAGGCGGGACAGGGGAGACGGCTACACCTTC

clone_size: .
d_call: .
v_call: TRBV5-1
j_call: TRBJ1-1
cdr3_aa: CASSFPDREAFF
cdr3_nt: TGCGCCAGCAGCTTTCCTGACAGGGAAGCTTTCTTT

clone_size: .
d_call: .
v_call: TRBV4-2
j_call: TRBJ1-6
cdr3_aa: CASSQGGGAIYNSPLHF
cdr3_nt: TGTGCCAGCAGCCAAGGGGGAGGGGCGATCTATAATTCACCCCTCCACTTT

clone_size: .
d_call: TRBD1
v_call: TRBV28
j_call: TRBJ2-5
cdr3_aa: CASSFGSDRGGTQYF
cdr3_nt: TGTGCCAGCAGTTTCGGCTCGGACAGGGGTGGGACCCAGTACTTC

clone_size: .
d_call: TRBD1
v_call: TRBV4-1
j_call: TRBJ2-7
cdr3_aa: CASSQDSRDRGYYEQYF
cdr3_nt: TGCGCCAGCAGCCAAGATAGTCGGGACAGGGGTTACTACGAGCAGTACTTC

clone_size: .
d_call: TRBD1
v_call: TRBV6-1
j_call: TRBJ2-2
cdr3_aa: CASSEVTGVVGELFF
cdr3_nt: TGTGCCAGCAGTGAAGTGACAGGGGTTGTCGGGGAGCTGTTTTTT

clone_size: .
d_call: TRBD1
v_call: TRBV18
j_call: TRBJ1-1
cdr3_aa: CASSVSGGVNTEAFF
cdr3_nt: TGTGCCAGCTCAGTATCAGGGGGCGTGAACACTGAAGCTTTCTTT

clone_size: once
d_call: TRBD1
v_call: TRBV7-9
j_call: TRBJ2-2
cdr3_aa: CASTQYGTGETGELFF
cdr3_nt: TGTGCCAGCACCCAATACGGGACAGGGGAAACCGGGGAGCTGTTTTTT

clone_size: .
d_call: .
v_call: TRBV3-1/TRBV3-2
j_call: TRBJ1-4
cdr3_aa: CASSQDVTGVNEKLFF
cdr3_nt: TGTGCCAGCAGCCAGGATGTGACAGGAGTTAATGAAAAACTGTTTTTT

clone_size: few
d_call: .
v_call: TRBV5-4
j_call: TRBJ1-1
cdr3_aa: CASSLDRGARAEAFF
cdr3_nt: TGTGCCAGCAGCTTGGATCGGGGGGCGCGCGCTGAAGCTTTCTTT

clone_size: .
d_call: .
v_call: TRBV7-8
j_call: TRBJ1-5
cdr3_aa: CASSPLGGSNQPQHF
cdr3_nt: TGTGCCAGCAGCCCGCTAGGTGGAAGCAATCAGCCCCAGCATTTT